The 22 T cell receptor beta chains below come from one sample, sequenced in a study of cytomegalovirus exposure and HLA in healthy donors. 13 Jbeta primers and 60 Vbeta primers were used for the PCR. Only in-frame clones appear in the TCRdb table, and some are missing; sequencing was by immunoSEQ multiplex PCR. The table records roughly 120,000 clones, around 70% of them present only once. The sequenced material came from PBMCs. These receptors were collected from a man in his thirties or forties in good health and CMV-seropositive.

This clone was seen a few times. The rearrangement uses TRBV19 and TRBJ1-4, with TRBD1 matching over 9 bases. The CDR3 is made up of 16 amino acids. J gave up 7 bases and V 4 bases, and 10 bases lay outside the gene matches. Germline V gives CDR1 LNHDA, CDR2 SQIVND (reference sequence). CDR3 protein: CASSRDRVASGEKLFF. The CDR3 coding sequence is TGTGCCAGTAGTAGGGACAGGGTGGCGTCGGGTGAAAAACTGTTTTTT. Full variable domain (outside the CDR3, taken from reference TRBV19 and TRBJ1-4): DGGITQSPKYLFRKEGQNVTLSCEQNLNHDAMYWYRQDPGQGLRLIYYSQIVNDFQKGDIAEGYSVSREKKESFPLTVTSAQKNPTAFYLCASSRDRVASGEKLFFGSGTQLSVL.

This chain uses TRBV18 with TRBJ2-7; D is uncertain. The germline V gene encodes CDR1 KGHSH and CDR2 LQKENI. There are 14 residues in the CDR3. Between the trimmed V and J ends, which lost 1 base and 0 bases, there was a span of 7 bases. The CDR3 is CASSPRTRSYEQYF. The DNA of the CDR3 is TGTGCCAGCTCACCACGAACACGCTCCTACGAGCAGTACTTC.

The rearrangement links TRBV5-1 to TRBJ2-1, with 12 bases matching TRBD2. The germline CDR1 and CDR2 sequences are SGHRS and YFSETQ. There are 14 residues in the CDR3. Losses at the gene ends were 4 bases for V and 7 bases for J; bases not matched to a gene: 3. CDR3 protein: CASSPGTSGNEQFF. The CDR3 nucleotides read TGCGCCAGCAGCCCGGGGACTAGCGGGAATGAGCAGTTCTTC.

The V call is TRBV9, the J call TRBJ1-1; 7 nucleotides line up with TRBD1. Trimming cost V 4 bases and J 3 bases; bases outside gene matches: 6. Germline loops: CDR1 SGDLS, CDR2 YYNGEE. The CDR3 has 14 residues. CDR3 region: CASSLTGSDTEAFF. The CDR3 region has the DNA TGTGCCAGCAGCTTGACAGGGTCGGACACTGAAGCTTTCTTT. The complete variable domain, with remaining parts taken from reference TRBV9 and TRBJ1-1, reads DSGVTQTPKHLITATGQRVTLRCSPRSGDLSVYWYQQSLDQGLQFLIQYYNGEERAKGNILERFSAQQFPDLHSELNLSSLELGDSALYFCASSLTGSDTEAFFGQGTRLTVV.

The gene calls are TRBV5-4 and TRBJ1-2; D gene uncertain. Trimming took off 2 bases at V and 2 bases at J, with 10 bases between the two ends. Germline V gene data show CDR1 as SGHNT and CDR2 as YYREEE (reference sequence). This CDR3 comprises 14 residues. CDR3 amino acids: CASSFMGSNYGYTF. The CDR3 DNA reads TGTGCCAGCAGCTTTATGGGCAGCAACTATGGCTACACCTTC. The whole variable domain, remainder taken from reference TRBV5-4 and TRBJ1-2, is ETGVTQSPTHLIKTRGQQVTLRCSSQSGHNTVSWYQQALGQGPQFIFQYYREEENGRGNFPPRFSGLQFPNYSSELNVNALELDDSALYLCASSFMGSNYGYTFGSGTRLTVV.

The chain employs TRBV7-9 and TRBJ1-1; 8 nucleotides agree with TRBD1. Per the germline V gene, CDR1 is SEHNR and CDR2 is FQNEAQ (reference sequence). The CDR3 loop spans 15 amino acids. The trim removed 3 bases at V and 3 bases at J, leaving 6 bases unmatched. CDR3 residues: CASSFLGQGDTEAFF. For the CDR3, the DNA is TGTGCCAGCAGCTTCTTAGGACAGGGTGACACTGAAGCTTTCTTT.

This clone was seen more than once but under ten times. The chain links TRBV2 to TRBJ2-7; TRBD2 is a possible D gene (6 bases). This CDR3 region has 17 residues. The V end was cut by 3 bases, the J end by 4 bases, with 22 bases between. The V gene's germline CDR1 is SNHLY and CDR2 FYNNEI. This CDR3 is CASSDPFRGSVRYEQYF. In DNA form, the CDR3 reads TGTGCCAGCAGTGACCCTTTTCGGGGGAGTGTTAGGTACGAGCAGTACTTC.

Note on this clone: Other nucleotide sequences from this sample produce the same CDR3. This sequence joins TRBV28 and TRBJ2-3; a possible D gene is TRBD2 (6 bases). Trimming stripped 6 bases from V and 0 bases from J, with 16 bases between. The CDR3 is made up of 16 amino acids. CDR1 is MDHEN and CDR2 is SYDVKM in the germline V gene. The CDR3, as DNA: TGTGCCAGCAGCTCAAGTAGCGGTACTAGCACAGATACGCAGTATTTT. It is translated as CASSSSSGTSTDTQYF. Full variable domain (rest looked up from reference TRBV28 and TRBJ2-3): DVKVTQSSRYLVKRTGEKVFLECVQDMDHENMFWYRQDPGLGLRLIYFSYDVKMKEKGDIPEGYSVSREKKERFSLILESASTNQTSMYLCASSSSSGTSTDTQYFGPGTRLTVL.

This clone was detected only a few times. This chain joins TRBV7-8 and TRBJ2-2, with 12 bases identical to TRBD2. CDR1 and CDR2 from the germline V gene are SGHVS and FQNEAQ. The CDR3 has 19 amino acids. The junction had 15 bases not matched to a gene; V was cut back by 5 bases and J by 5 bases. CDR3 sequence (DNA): TGTGCCAGCAGCCGGGGGGGCCTAGCGGGAGGGGATGGAACCGGGGAGCTGTTTTTT. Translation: CASSRGGLAGGDGTGELFF.

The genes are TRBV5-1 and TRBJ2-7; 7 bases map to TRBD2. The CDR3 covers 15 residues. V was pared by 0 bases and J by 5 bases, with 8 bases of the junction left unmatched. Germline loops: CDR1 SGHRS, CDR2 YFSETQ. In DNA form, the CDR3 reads TGCGCCAGCAGCTTGGGGCGGGAGACGGTCCACGAGCAGTACTTC. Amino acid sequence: CASSLGRETVHEQYF.

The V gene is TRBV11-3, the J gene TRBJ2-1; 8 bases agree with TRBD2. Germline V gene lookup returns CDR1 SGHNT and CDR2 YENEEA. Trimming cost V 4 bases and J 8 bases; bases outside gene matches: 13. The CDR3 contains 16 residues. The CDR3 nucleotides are TGTGCCAGCAGCTCGTCGTTAACGGGAGGGCCATATGAGCAGTTCTTC. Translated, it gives CASSSSLTGGPYEQFF.

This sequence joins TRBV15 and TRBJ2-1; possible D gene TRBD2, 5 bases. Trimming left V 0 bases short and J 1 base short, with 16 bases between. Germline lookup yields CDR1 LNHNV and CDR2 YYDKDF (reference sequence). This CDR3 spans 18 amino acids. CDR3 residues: CATSRDYLWSGSYNEQFF. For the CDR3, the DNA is TGTGCCACCAGCAGAGATTATTTGTGGAGCGGTTCCTACAATGAGCAGTTCTTC.

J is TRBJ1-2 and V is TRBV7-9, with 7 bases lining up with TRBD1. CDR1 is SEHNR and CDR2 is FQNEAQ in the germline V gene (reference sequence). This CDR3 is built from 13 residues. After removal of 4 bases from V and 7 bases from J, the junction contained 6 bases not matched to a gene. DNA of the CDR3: TGTGCCAGCAGCTCTGGACAGGTTCGTGGCTACACCTTC. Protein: CASSSGQVRGYTF.

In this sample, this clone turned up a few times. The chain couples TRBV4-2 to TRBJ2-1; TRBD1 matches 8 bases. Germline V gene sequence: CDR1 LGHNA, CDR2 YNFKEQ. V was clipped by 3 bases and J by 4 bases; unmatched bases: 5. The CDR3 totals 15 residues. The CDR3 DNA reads TGTGCCAGCAGCCAGGGACAGGCTCAATACAATGAGCAGTTCTTC. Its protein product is CASSQGQAQYNEQFF.

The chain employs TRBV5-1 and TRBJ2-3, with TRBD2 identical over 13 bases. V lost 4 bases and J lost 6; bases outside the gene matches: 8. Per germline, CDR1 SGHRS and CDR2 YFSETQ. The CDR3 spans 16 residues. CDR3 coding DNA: TGCGCCAGCAGCCCGGGACTAGCGGGGAGTATTGATACGCAGTATTTT. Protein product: CASSPGLAGSIDTQYF.

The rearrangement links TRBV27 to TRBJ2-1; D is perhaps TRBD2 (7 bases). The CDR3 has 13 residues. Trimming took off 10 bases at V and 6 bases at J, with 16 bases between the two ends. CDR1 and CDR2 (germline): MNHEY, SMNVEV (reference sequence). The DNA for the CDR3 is TGTGCCACCAATAGGGGGGGGAGCAATGAGCAGTTCTTC. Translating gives CATNRGGSNEQFF.

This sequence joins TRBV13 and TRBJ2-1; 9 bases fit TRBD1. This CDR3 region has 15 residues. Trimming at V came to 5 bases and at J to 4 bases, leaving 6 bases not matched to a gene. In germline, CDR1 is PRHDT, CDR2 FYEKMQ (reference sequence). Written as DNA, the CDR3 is TGTGCCAGCAGCGGGGTCGGGACAGGGTACAATGAGCAGTTCTTC. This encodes CASSGVGTGYNEQFF. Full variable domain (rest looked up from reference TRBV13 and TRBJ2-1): AAGVIQSPRHLIKEKRETATLKCYPIPRHDTVYWYQQGPGQDPQFLISFYEKMQSDKGSIPDRFSAQQFSDYHSELNMSSLELGDSALYFCASSGVGTGYNEQFFGPGTRLTVL.

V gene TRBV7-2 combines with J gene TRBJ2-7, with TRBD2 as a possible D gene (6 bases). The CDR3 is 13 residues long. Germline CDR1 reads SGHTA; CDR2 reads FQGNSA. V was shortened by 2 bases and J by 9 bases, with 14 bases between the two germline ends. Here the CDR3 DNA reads TGTGCCAGCAGCTTATTTCGCGGGGCGGGGCAGTACTTC. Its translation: CASSLFRGAGQYF. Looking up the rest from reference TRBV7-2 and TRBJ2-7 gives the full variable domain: GAGVSQSPSNKVTEKGKDVELRCDPISGHTALYWYRQSLGQGLEFLIYFQGNSAPDKSGLPSDRFSAERTGGSVSTLTIQRTQQEDSAVYLCASSLFRGAGQYFGPGTRLTVT.

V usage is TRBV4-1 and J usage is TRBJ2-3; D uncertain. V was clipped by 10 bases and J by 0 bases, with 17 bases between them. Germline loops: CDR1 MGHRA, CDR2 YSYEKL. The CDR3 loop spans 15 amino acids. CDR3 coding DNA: TGCGCCACCCAGAAGGAGATATCCAGCACAGATACGCAGTATTTT. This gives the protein CATQKEISSTDTQYF.

The CDR3 nucleotides read TGTGCCAGCAGTGGGCAGGCCAAAGAGACCCAGTACTTC. It codes for CASSGQAKETQYF. The chain employs TRBV2 and TRBJ2-5, with D uncertain. Germline loops: CDR1 SNHLY, CDR2 FYNNEI. The germline V and J ends were trimmed by 4 bases and 3 bases, with 9 bases remaining between them. This CDR3 spans 13 amino acids.

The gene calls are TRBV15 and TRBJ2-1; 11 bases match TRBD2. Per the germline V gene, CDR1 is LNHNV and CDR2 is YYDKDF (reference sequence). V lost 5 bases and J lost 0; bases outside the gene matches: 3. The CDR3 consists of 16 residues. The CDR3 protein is CATSRGLAASYNEQFF. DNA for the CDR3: TGTGCCACCAGCCGGGGACTAGCGGCCTCCTACAATGAGCAGTTCTTC.

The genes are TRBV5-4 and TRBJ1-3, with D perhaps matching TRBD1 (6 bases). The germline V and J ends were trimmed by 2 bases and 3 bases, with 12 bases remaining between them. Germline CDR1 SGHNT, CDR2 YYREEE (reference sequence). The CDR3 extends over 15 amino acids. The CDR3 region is CASSLFQGRGNTIYF. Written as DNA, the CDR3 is TGTGCCAGCAGCTTATTTCAGGGGCGTGGAAACACCATATATTTT.